This entry concerns a single TCR beta chain. Its cognate antigen is unknown. CDR1 and CDR2 (germline): SGHNT, YENEEA. The CDR3 length is 16 residues. The trim removed 0 bases at V and 7 bases at J, leaving 7 bases unmatched. This sample was included in a study of T cell responses to AZD1222 COVID-19 vaccine. General study findings and limits: Sampling that yielded the repertoires occurred only after the peak T cell response. Rises in breadth and depth of Spike-specific TCRs came after two AZD1222 doses. Donors were chiefly white British, with a greater number of females, and clonal diversity was perhaps underestimated. Seropositive status at baseline applied to only six AZD1222 recipients.

The repertoire was sequenced with immunoSEQ multiplex PCR; TCRdb's copy has only in-frame clones and lacks some. The sample has some 150,000 clones, 90% to 95% seen once. The genes are TRBV11-3 and TRBJ2-1; 9 positions match TRBD1. The starting material was peripheral blood, obtained on day 0 of MenACWY control vaccination. The receptor's source is an adult in good health. CDR3: CASSLEGTGSGNEQFF. CDR3 coding DNA: TGTGCCAGCAGCTTAGAGGGGACAGGGTCAGGGAATGAGCAGTTCTTC.